A single sample gave rise to the 19 T cell receptor beta chains below, sequenced in a study of T-cell memory formation after mild COVID-19 (dated by TCRdb to about 2021). The library was prepared using 5' RACE. Sequenced using an Illumina NovaSeq 6000. TCRdb's own reprocessing of the public reads used fastp at Q25 and MiXCR and kept productive beta chains. Rows merge per CDR3 protein into single entries with the most common DNA and genes. The sample records under 200,000 distinct CDR3 sequences, about a third of which are singletons. The ten largest make up around 12% of the sample. The source material was PBMCs or a T cell subset sorted from them (not recorded which). The receptors were gathered from an adult woman who had mild COVID-19 (a few samples of this study predate the infection). The sample titles of this study are shuffled in the database, so cell type and time point are left out; the donor was told from shared clones.

Comment on this clonotype: Its ends do not fully match the called genes, so a read error is possible. The chain links TRBV7-7 to TRBJ2-1; the D is unclear. This CDR3 has 15 amino acids. CDR1 and CDR2 (germline): SSHAT, FNYEAQ (reference sequence). This chain's CDR3 is CASSSRPSSYNEQFF. The CDR3 nucleotides are TGTGCTAGCAGCTCACGACCAAGCTCCTACAATGAGCAGTTCTTC.

This clonotype was counted a few times. The V call is TRBV24-1, the J call TRBJ1-5; D is possibly TRBD1 (5 bases). Trimming took 7 bases from V and 5 from J, leaving 11 bases between them. Germline CDR1 and CDR2: KGHDR and SFDVKD. The CDR3 totals 13 residues. The CDR3 DNA follows: TGTGCCACCAGCGACAGTCAAGATCAGCCCCAGCATTTT. Amino acid sequence: CATSDSQDQPQHF.

The V call is TRBV12-3 or TRBV12-4, the J call TRBJ1-2; D possibly corresponds to TRBD1 (5 bases). CDR3 size: 14 residues. Deletions cut 3 bases from V and 6 bases from J, with 14 bases between. DNA of the CDR3: TGTGCCAGCAGTTTTAGTATGGGGGACGATGGCTACACCTTC. Protein: CASSFSMGDDGYTF.

The V call is TRBV3-1, the J call TRBJ2-1, with D possibly matching TRBD1 (7 bases). The length of the CDR3 is 16 residues. The V gene lost 1 base and the J gene lost 4 bases, with 14 bases spanning the gap. CDR1 is LGHDT, CDR2 YNNKEL, per germline (reference sequence). CDR3 residues: CASSQAAGGIYNEQFF. The CDR3 DNA follows: TGTGCCAGCAGCCAAGCGGCAGGGGGGATTTACAATGAGCAGTTCTTC.

The gene calls are TRBV12-3 or TRBV12-4 and TRBJ2-1; D may correspond to TRBD1 or TRBD2 (5 bases each). Trimming stripped 5 bases from V and 1 base from J, with 12 bases between. The CDR3 spans 15 residues. The CDR3 bases are TGTGCCAGCAGTGCGAGGGGCCTTTCCTACAATGAGCAGTTCTTC. Translation: CASSARGLSYNEQFF.

This chain uses TRBV11-2 with TRBJ2-4; 12 bases fit TRBD1. Germline lookup yields CDR1 SGHAT and CDR2 FQNNGV. The CDR3 totals 15 residues. The V segment lost 7 bases and the J segment 6 bases; nucleotides outside the gene matches: 7. As DNA, the CDR3 is TGTGCCAGCAACCCCTGGGGACAGGGGGCAAACATTCAGTACTTC. It codes for CASNPWGQGANIQYF.

This chain joins TRBV28 and TRBJ2-7, with D perhaps given as TRBD1 or TRBD2 (5 bases each). Germline CDR1 is MDHEN and CDR2 is SYDVKM. This CDR3 spans 14 amino acids. Trimming took off 7 bases at V and 0 bases at J, with 13 bases between the two ends. The CDR3 nucleotides read TGTGCCAGCACCCCATCCGGGACCTCCTACGAGCAGTACTTC. The encoded protein is CASTPSGTSYEQYF.

This sequence joins TRBV24-1 and TRBJ2-5; no definite D call. The length of the CDR3 is 12 residues. Germline V gene lookup returns CDR1 KGHDR and CDR2 SFDVKD. Trimming cost V 8 bases and J 3 bases, with 9 bases left between them. CDR3 region: CATKGPEETQYF. Written as DNA, the CDR3 is TGTGCCACCAAAGGGCCAGAAGAGACCCAGTACTTC.

The chain has TRBV12-3 or TRBV12-4 and TRBJ2-2, with 8 nucleotides matching TRBD1. This CDR3 contains 17 residues. Trimming at V came to 5 bases and at J to 3 bases, leaving 11 bases not matched to a gene. CDR3 region: CASSPVWDRRYTGELFF. CDR3 in DNA: TGTGCCAGCAGTCCAGTTTGGGACAGGAGGTACACCGGGGAGCTGTTTTTT.

This clonotype was recorded a few times. The chain has TRBV5-5 and TRBJ1-3; D call uncertain. The CDR3 covers 14 residues. The germline V and J ends were trimmed by 4 bases and 2 bases, with 10 bases remaining between them. Germline assignment: CDR1 SGHKS and CDR2 YYEKEE (reference sequence). The CDR3 protein is CASSRRDAGNTIYF. In DNA, the CDR3 is TGTGCCAGCAGCCGCCGAGACGCTGGAAACACCATATATTTT.

V is TRBV6-5 and J is TRBJ2-7; no clear D gene. CDR1 is MNHEY and CDR2 is SVGAGI in the germline V gene. The V and J ends lost 0 bases and 3 bases respectively, with 6 bases between them. This CDR3 spans 13 amino acids. For the CDR3, the DNA is TGTGCCAGCAGTTACTCGACCGTCTACGAGCAGTACTTC. As protein: CASSYSTVYEQYF.

This clonotype was detected a few times. V gene TRBV12-3 or TRBV12-4 combines with J gene TRBJ2-5; no reliable D call. V shed 3 bases and J shed 5 bases, with 10 bases lying between them. The CDR3 length is 13 residues. The CDR3 is CASSFAFSETQYF. The CDR3 DNA sequence: TGTGCCAGCAGTTTCGCGTTCTCGGAGACCCAGTACTTC.

V usage is TRBV29-1 and J usage is TRBJ2-2; D not resolved. With 4 bases removed from V and 0 bases from J, the gap between germline ends came to 9 bases. From germline, CDR1 is SQVTM and CDR2 ANQGSEA. The CDR3 runs 14 residues. The CDR3 bases are TGCAGCGTTGTGCTCGGAGCGAACACCGGGGAGCTGTTTTTT. As protein: CSVVLGANTGELFF.

The chain is built from TRBV18 and TRBJ2-1; 15 bases fit TRBD2. The CDR3 consists of 17 residues. Germline V CDR1 and CDR2: KGHSH, LQKENI. V lost 2 bases and J lost 10; bases outside the gene matches: 9. DNA for the CDR3: TGTGCCAGCTCACCAGGACTAGCGGGAGGGCAGGCGGGAGAGCAGTTCTTC. Residues: CASSPGLAGGQAGEQFF.

The chain is built from TRBV9 and TRBJ1-3, with D perhaps TRBD1 (6 bases). The CDR3 extends over 15 amino acids. The germline gives CDR1 SGDLS, CDR2 YYNGEE. Trimming cost V 0 bases and J 2 bases, with 9 bases left between them. The CDR3 protein is CASSVAGEAGNTIYF. The CDR3 DNA sequence: TGTGCCAGCAGCGTAGCAGGGGAGGCTGGAAACACCATATATTTT.

This chain uses TRBV19 with TRBJ2-1; D gene uncertain. This CDR3 is 12 amino acids long. V was clipped by 1 base and J by 12 bases, with 10 bases between them. Per germline, CDR1 LNHDA and CDR2 SQIVND (reference sequence). Here the CDR3 reads CASSIGQIGQFF. The CDR3 nucleotides are TGTGCCAGTAGTATAGGTCAGATAGGGCAGTTCTTC.

This clonotype was seen just once. The rearrangement uses TRBV5-1 and TRBJ1-2; D is unclear. The CDR3 runs 11 residues. V was pared by 5 bases and J by 6 bases, with 8 bases between. The germline gives CDR1 SGHRS, CDR2 YFSETQ. The CDR3 DNA sequence: TGCGCCAGCAGTTACGACGATGGCTACACCTTC. It is translated as CASSYDDGYTF.

This clonotype was picked up a small number of times. The J gene is TRBJ2-7, the V gene TRBV5-1; 11 bases map to TRBD1. The germline gives CDR1 SGHRS, CDR2 YFSETQ. V was clipped by 4 bases and J by 3 bases; unmatched bases: 9. The CDR3 length is 16 residues. The CDR3 DNA reads TGCGCCAGCAGCCCGACTTCGGGGACAGGGGGCTACGAGCAGTACTTC. This encodes CASSPTSGTGGYEQYF.

The genes are TRBV7-9 and TRBJ2-2, with 13 bases matching TRBD2. The CDR3 totals 17 residues. The germline V gene encodes CDR1 SEHNR and CDR2 FQNEAQ (reference sequence). V lost 5 bases to trimming and J lost 0 bases; unmatched junction nucleotides: 3. For the CDR3, the DNA is TGTGCCAGCAGCCTCGGGACTAGCGGGACGAACACCGGGGAGCTGTTTTTT. Its protein is CASSLGTSGTNTGELFF.